The entry below gives a single T cell receptor (beta chain) sequence along with its context. The donor population consisted of healthy HIV-negative adults with no recent acute infections or vaccinations. Here immunoSEQ multiplex PCR was the method, and the copy in TCRdb shows in-frame clones only, minus some. The top ten hold about 0.35% of the sample, which has 1,500,000 or so clones, 98% seen once. This record comes from a study of shared clonotypes between healthy human individuals. Study in general: Donor composition was two women and three men, aged 18 to 49. Three CD4 naive, three CD4 memory, two CD8 naive and one CD8 memory plate were used per donor.

From germline, CDR1 is MDHEN and CDR2 SYDVKM. The junction had 12 bases not matched to a gene; V was cut back by 7 bases and J by 6 bases. This CDR3 spans 14 amino acids. The TCR comes from a man younger than 40 in good health. V gene TRBV28 combines with J gene TRBJ2-7; 7 nucleotides match TRBD1. Sequences were obtained from naive CD4+ T cells sorted from blood. Subset in this sample: CD45RA+ positively selected. The CDR3 protein is CASTPADRAPEQYF. The CDR3 nucleotides are TGTGCCAGCACCCCCGCTGACAGGGCCCCCGAGCAGTACTTC.